Listed below are T cell receptor beta chains from one sample, sequenced in a study of cytomegalovirus exposure and HLA in healthy donors. This table comes from immunoSEQ multiplex PCR, and its TCRdb copy is limited to in-frame clones, with some not included. The table shows approximately 210,000 clones, with more than 75% occurring only once. Sequencing input: PBMCs. Receptors originate from a man aged 35 to 55 in good health and CMV-seropositive. CDR3s include the opening cysteine and the closing phenylalanine or tryptophan. A D gene is named only where the DNA matches it firmly. The size of a clone is reported for some rows only, either as once, few or many, or as a class for expanded clones.

>-|TRBJ1-1|-|TRBV5-4
CASSRDNLNTEAFF
TGTGCCAGCAGTCGGGACAATCTGAACACTGAAGCTTTCTTT
>-|TRBJ2-2|-|TRBV6-1
CASSVSQGGELFF
TGTGCCAGCAGTGTTTCCCAGGGCGGGGAGCTGTTTTTT
>TRBD1|TRBJ1-2|-|TRBV27
CASRRRPGQGQNYGYTF
TGTGCCAGCAGACGAAGACCGGGACAGGGGCAAAACTATGGCTACACCTTC
>-|TRBJ1-1|-|TRBV9
CASSVRAGATEAFF
TGTGCCAGCAGCGTAAGGGCAGGGGCCACTGAAGCTTTCTTT
>-|TRBJ2-5|-|TRBV6-1
CASTLVLTQETQYF
TGTGCCAGCACCTTGGTACTAACGCAAGAGACCCAGTACTTC
>-|TRBJ1-1|-|TRBV4-2
CASSQAGFGFGVPEAFF
TGTGCCAGCAGCCAAGCAGGGTTTGGCTTCGGTGTCCCTGAAGCTTTCTTT
>-|TRBJ2-7|-|TRBV11-2
CASSFGGGGGYEQYF
TGTGCCAGCAGCTTCGGCGGGGGAGGGGGCTACGAGCAGTACTTC
>-|TRBJ2-7|-|TRBV2
CASSESTSRVLPYEQYF
TGTGCCAGCAGTGAATCAACGTCGAGGGTTTTGCCCTACGAGCAGTACTTC
>TRBD1|TRBJ1-1|-|TRBV7-9
CASSVGATGKTEAFF
TGTGCCAGCAGCGTAGGCGCGACAGGGAAGACTGAAGCTTTCTTT
>-|TRBJ1-2|-|TRBV5-4
CASSTDGQHGYTF
TGTGCCAGCAGCACGGACGGACAGCATGGCTACACCTTC
>TRBD2|TRBJ2-1|once|TRBV5-3
CARSLGGDYYNEQFF
TGTGCCAGAAGCTTGGGGGGGGACTACTACAATGAGCAGTTCTTC
>-|TRBJ1-2|-|TRBV19
CASSIVETGYYGYTF
TGTGCCAGTAGTATAGTGGAGACAGGCTACTATGGCTACACCTTC
>TRBD1|TRBJ2-3|-|TRBV7-9
CASSLGGDRDIIRKYF
TGTGCCAGCAGCTTAGGAGGGGACAGGGACATTATACGGAAGTATTTT
>TRBD1|TRBJ1-5|-|TRBV6-1
CASSSGQAGNQPQHF
TGTGCCAGCAGTTCCGGACAGGCGGGCAATCAGCCCCAGCATTTT
>TRBD1|TRBJ1-1|-|TRBV4-2
CASSHLKGQGDTEAFF
TGTGCCAGCAGCCATCTCAAGGGACAGGGCGACACTGAAGCTTTCTTT
>-|TRBJ1-1|-|TRBV11-2
CASSLDGQKAFF
TGTGCCAGCAGCTTAGACGGACAGAAAGCTTTCTTT
>TRBD2|TRBJ2-3|-|TRBV2
CASTGRGTDTQYF
TGTGCCAGCACCGGGAGGGGCACAGATACGCAGTATTTT
>-|TRBJ2-1|-|TRBV6-1
CASSGEIPNEQFF
TGTGCCAGCAGTGGTGAGATCCCCAATGAGCAGTTCTTC
>-|TRBJ2-4|-|TRBV19
CASKGIADIQYF
TGTGCCAGTAAGGGGATTGCGGACATTCAGTACTTC
>-|TRBJ1-3|-|TRBV19
CASSISAGWQNTIYF
TGTGCCAGTAGTATATCGGCAGGGTGGCAAAACACCATATATTTT
>TRBD2|TRBJ2-2|-|TRBV7-9
CASSSTSGPDTGELFF
TGTGCCAGCAGCTCCACTAGCGGTCCCGACACCGGGGAGCTGTTTTTT
>TRBD1|TRBJ2-1|once|TRBV30
CAWTRQGSYNEQFF
TGTGCCTGGACGAGACAGGGGTCCTACAATGAGCAGTTCTTC
>-|TRBJ1-5|-|TRBV7-2
CASSFTGNSNQPQHF
TGTGCCAGCAGCTTCACAGGCAATAGCAATCAGCCCCAGCATTTT
>-|TRBJ1-2|-|TRBV7-9
CASSAGLRGYTF
TGTGCCAGCAGCGCCGGACTACGGGGATACACCTTC
>TRBD2|TRBJ2-7|-|TRBV7-2
CASSYDGGADEQYF
TGTGCCAGCAGCTACGACGGGGGGGCGGACGAGCAGTACTTC
>-|TRBJ2-3|-|TRBV7-2
CASSFRGETDTQYF
TGTGCCAGCAGCTTCAGGGGAGAGACAGATACGCAGTATTTT
>TRBD1|TRBJ1-3|-|TRBV5-1
CASSPTGETSRPSGNTIYF
TGCGCCAGCAGCCCCACAGGGGAAACGTCAAGACCGTCTGGAAACACCATATATTTT
>TRBD1|TRBJ1-1|-|TRBV19
CASTPRGDRVNTEAFF
TGTGCCAGTACCCCCCGAGGGGACAGGGTGAATACTGAAGCTTTCTTT
>TRBD1|TRBJ1-2|-|TRBV19
CASSNPGQGDYGYTF
TGTGCCAGTAGCAACCCGGGACAGGGAGACTATGGCTACACCTTC
>-|TRBJ1-3|-|TRBV6-5
CASIGQNSGNTIYF
TGTGCCAGCATTGGACAAAACTCTGGAAACACCATATATTTT
>TRBD1|TRBJ2-3|-|TRBV9
CASSVADRGVTDTQYF
TGTGCCAGCAGCGTAGCCGACAGGGGGGTCACAGATACGCAGTATTTT
>TRBD1|TRBJ2-1|-|TRBV27
CASSIGGVNEQFF
TGTGCCAGCAGTATAGGGGGCGTCAATGAGCAGTTCTTC
>TRBD2|TRBJ2-1|-|TRBV2
CASTGGTSFNEQFF
TGTGCCAGCACTGGGGGGACTAGCTTCAATGAGCAGTTCTTC
>TRBD1|TRBJ2-2|once|TRBV6-5
CASRSDRGGTGELFF
TGTGCCAGCAGAAGCGACAGGGGAGGTACCGGGGAGCTGTTTTTT
>TRBD1|TRBJ1-2|-|TRBV28
CASSLDRGTGGYTF
TGTGCCAGCAGTTTAGACAGGGGAACGGGTGGCTACACCTTC
>-|TRBJ2-5|once|TRBV18
CASSLLGGETQYF
TGTGCCAGCTCACTCCTGGGGGGAGAGACCCAGTACTTC
>-|TRBJ1-5|-|TRBV6-6
CASSSGNQPQHF
TGTGCCAGCAGTTCAGGGAATCAGCCCCAGCATTTT
>-|TRBJ1-2|-|TRBV7-2
CASSLTIGGYTF
TGTGCCAGCAGCTTAACGATTGGCGGCTACACCTTC
>-|TRBJ1-1|-|TRBV19
CASKWTANTEAFF
TGTGCCAGTAAGTGGACAGCGAACACTGAAGCTTTCTTT
>TRBD2|TRBJ2-7|once|TRBV10-1
CASSEVSSGRDVQYF
TGCGCCAGCAGTGAAGTTTCTAGCGGGAGGGATGTGCAGTACTTC